The source of this T cell receptor beta chain is a study of CD8 T cells in Susac syndrome. Germline loops: CDR1 SNHLY, CDR2 FYNNEI. V shed 6 bases, J shed 7 bases, and the junction held 8 bases outside the gene matches. The CDR3 is 15 residues long. A quantity of roughly 0.5 to 1 ug RNA underwent reverse transcription using random hexamers. TCRdb processed the immunoSEQ multiplex PCR reads anew with MiXCR; each CDR3 protein has one entry. Of under 200,000 distinct CDR3 sequences in the sample, roughly nine tenths were seen once. V gene TRBV2 combines with J gene TRBJ2-1, with TRBD2 matching 11 bases. The source is a human donor with Susac syndrome. Material: CD4+ T cells from PBMCs. In DNA form, the CDR3 reads TGTGCCAGCAGCCTCACTAGCGGGAGTGGTAATGAGCAGTTCTTC. It translates to CASSLTSGSGNEQFF.